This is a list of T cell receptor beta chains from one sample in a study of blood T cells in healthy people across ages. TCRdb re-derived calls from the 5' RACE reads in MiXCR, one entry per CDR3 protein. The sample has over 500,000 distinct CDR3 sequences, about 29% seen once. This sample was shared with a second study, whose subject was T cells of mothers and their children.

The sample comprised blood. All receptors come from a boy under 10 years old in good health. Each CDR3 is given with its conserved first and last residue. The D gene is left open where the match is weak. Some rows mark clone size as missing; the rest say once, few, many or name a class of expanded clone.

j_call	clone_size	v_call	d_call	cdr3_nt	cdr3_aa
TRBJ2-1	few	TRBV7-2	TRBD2	TGTGCCAGCAGCCCCTGGGGGGGTGAGCAGTTCTTC	CASSPWGGEQFF
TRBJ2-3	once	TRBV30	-	TGTGCCTGGAGTGTTGGGGGGTGGACAGATACGCAGTATTTT	CAWSVGGWTDTQYF
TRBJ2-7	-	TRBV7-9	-	TGTGCCAGCAGCCGATATGGGGTCGAGCAGTACTTC	CASSRYGVEQYF
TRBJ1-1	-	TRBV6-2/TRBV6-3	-	TGTGCCAGCAGTACCCTGACAGGAATCACTGAAGCTTTCTTT	CASSTLTGITEAFF
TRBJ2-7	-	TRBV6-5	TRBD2	TGTGCCAGCAGACCCCCGGGACTAGCAGTATACGAGCAGTACTTC	CASRPPGLAVYEQYF
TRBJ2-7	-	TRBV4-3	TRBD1	TGCGCCAGCAGCCAAGTGGCAGGGGGCTACTACGAGCAGTACTTC	CASSQVAGGYYEQYF
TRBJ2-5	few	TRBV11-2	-	TGTGCCAGCAGCTTAGATCGATTGGTGACCCAGTACTTC	CASSLDRLVTQYF
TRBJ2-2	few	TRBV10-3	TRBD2	TGTGCCATCAGCCCGGGACTAGCACCGTTCGCGAACACCGGGGAGCTGTTTTTT	CAISPGLAPFANTGELFF
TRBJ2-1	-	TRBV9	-	TGTGCCAGCAGCGTAGATTCGGGGGCGGGTTATGCCTACAATGAGCAGTTCTTC	CASSVDSGAGYAYNEQFF
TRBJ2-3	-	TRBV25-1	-	TGTGCCAGCACTGAAAGGAAGGGGGACCTAACAGATACGCAGTATTTT	CASTERKGDLTDTQYF
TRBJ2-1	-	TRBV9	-	TGTGCCAGCAGCTCAATCGGGGGCAGCCCTCGGGAGCAGTTCTTC	CASSSIGGSPREQFF
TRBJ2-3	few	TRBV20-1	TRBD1	TGCAGTGCTAGAGGGACAGGGCGCACAGATACGCAGTATTTT	CSARGTGRTDTQYF
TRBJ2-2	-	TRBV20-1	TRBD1	TGCAGTGCTAGAGATCCCGGGACAGGGGGTATCACCGGGGAGCTGTTTTTT	CSARDPGTGGITGELFF
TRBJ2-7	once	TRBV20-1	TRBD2	TGCAGTGCTAGAGGTCCAGCGGGGGCCTCCTACGAGCAGTACTTC	CSARGPAGASYEQYF
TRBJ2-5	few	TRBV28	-	TGTGCCAGCAGTTTATCCCAGCTGGAGACCCAGTACTTC	CASSLSQLETQYF
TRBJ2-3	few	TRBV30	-	TGTGCCTGGACCCAGACGGTCAGCACAGATACGCAGTATTTT	CAWTQTVSTDTQYF
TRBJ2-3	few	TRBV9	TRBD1	TGTGCCAGTACACAGGGGGCTGAGGCAGATACGCAGTATTTT	CASTQGAEADTQYF
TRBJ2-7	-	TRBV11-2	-	TGTGCCAGCAGCTTACTCCAACGACAGAACTCCTACGAGCAGTACTTC	CASSLLQRQNSYEQYF
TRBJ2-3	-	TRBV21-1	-	TGTGCCAGCAGCAAAGGTTTGGGGCTAGCGGACCCCGAAGATACGCAGTATTTT	CASSKGLGLADPEDTQYF
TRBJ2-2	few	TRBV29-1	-	TGCAGCGTCGGGAAGGACGCCGGGGAGCTGTTTTTT	CSVGKDAGELFF
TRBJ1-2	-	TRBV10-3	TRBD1	TGTGCCATCAGTCCAGGGACAGGGGAGAACTATGGCTACACCTTC	CAISPGTGENYGYTF
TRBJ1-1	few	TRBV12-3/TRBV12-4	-	TGTGCCAGCAGCCTATCGGAGGGCCTCACTGAAGCTTTCTTT	CASSLSEGLTEAFF
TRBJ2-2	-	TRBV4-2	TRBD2	TGTGCCGGCAGCCCATCTAGCGGGGGGCACGGGGAGCTGTTTTTT	CAGSPSSGGHGELFF
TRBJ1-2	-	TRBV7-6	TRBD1	TGTGCCAGCAGCTGGGACAGGGGGCTTATCGCCTTC	CASSWDRGLIAF
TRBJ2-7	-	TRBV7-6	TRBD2	TGTGCCAGCAGCCGTATAGCGGGGGACTACGAGCAGTACTTC	CASSRIAGDYEQYF
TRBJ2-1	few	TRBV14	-	TGTGCCAGCAGCCAAGTTGTTAGTAAGCAGTTCTTC	CASSQVVSKQFF
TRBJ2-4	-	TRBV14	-	TGTGCCAGCAGTCAAGGGGGAAATAACATTCAGTACTTC	CASSQGGNNIQYF
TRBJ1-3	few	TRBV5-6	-	TGTGCCAGCAGCACTGACCGACTCCTAAGCTCTGGAAACACCATATATTTT	CASSTDRLLSSGNTIYF
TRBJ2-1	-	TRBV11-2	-	TGTGCCAGCAGACCATACAGGAGCTCCTACAATGAGCAGTTCTTC	CASRPYRSSYNEQFF
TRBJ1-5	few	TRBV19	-	TGTGCCAGTAGTGCTCGACAGGCCGGCAATCAGCCCCAGCATTTT	CASSARQAGNQPQHF
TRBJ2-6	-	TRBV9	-	TGTGCCAGCAGCGTAGTAGGGGGAGAGGGAGCAGGGGCCAACGTCCTGACTTTC	CASSVVGGEGAGANVLTF
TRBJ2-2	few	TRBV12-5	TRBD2	TGTGCTAGTGGTTTGGTACTAGCGGGAGGAGCAACCGGGGAGCTGTTTTTT	CASGLVLAGGATGELFF
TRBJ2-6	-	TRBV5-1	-	TGCGCCAGCAGCTTGGGCGGCGCGTCTGGGGCCAACGTCCTGACTTTC	CASSLGGASGANVLTF
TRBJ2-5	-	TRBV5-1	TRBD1	TGCGCCAGCGCGGACAGGGCCAAGCAAGAGACCCAGTACTTC	CASADRAKQETQYF
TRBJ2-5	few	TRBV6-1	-	TGTGCCAGCAGCCCCCGGGGGGCGGCCTGGGAAGAGACCCAGTACTTC	CASSPRGAAWEETQYF
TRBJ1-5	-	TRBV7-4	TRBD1	TGTGCCAGCAACCTATGGACAGGCTATCAGCCCCAGCATTTT	CASNLWTGYQPQHF
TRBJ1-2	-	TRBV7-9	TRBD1	TGTGCCAGCAGCTTCTCTGGACAGGGCCCCAACTCGAACTATGGCTACACCTTC	CASSFSGQGPNSNYGYTF
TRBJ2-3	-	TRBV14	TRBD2	TGTGCCAGCAGCCAAGGACTAGCGGGGGAGTCTACGCAGTATTTT	CASSQGLAGESTQYF
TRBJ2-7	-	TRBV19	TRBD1	TGTGCCAGTAGTAGGGACAGGAACTCCTACGAGCAGTACTTC	CASSRDRNSYEQYF
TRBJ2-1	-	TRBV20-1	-	TGCAGTGTTCCCTCAAGCGGTGTGCTGTTCTTC	CSVPSSGVLFF
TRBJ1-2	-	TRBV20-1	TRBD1	TGCAGTGCGCCAAAAAGGACAGGGGGCGCGGAGGGCTACACCTTC	CSAPKRTGGAEGYTF
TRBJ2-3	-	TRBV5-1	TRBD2	TGCGCCAGCAGCTTTCTCGGCGGGAGGATCACAGATACGCAGTATTTT	CASSFLGGRITDTQYF
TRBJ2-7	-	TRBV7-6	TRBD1	TGTGCCAGCATCATCACAGGGGTCGATGAGGACGAGCAGTACTTC	CASIITGVDEDEQYF
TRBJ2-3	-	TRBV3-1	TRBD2	TGTGCCAGCAGCCAAGGAACTAGCGGGATTGATCCAGATACGCAGTATTTT	CASSQGTSGIDPDTQYF
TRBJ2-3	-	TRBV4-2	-	TGTGCCAGCAGCCACCCGACGGGACGGGCTAGCACAGATACGCAGTATTTT	CASSHPTGRASTDTQYF
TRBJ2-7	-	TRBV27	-	TGTGCCACCGTAAGACTAGGTAGTCCCGAGCAGTACTTC	CATVRLGSPEQYF
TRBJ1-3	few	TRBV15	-	TGTGCCACCAGCAGAGAGGCAGGGGTGTACTCTGGAAACACCATATATTTT	CATSREAGVYSGNTIYF
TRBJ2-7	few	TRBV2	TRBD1	TGTGCCAGCAGTGCCGAGGACAGGTCCTACGAGCAGTACTTC	CASSAEDRSYEQYF
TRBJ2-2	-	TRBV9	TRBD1	TGTGCCAGCAGCCTGGGACAGGGGGTTTTGGCCGGGGAGCTGTTTTTT	CASSLGQGVLAGELFF
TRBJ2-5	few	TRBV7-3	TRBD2	TGTGCCAGCAGCCCCCAGGGAGGGCTGGTTGGGACCCAGTACTTC	CASSPQGGLVGTQYF
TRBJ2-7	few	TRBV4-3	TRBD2	TGCGCCAGCAGCCAACGGGACGGGGGGTACTACGAGCAGTACTTC	CASSQRDGGYYEQYF
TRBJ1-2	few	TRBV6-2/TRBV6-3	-	TGTGCCAGCAGCGACAGTTCCTATGGCTACACCTTC	CASSDSSYGYTF
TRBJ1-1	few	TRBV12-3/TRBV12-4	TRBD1	TGTGCCAGCAGTCGGGACAGGAGGAACACTGAAGCTTTCTTT	CASSRDRRNTEAFF
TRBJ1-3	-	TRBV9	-	TGTGCCAGCAGCGTGACGGGGGGGAGCTCTGGAAACACCATATATTTT	CASSVTGGSSGNTIYF
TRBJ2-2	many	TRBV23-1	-	TGCGCCAGCAGTCAATCATGGGGGAGCGGTACCGGGGAGCTGTTTTTT	CASSQSWGSGTGELFF